These 20 T cell receptor beta chains were all obtained from the same sample, sequenced in a study of vaccination effects on CD4 cells after COVID-19. Isolating CD4+ T cells followed about 11 days of culture. Their target antigens are unknown. The method was immunoSEQ multiplex PCR; TCRdb's version includes in-frame clones alone and lacks a portion of them. Altogether 50,000 to 75,000 clones are present, just over 70% being singletons, with the ten largest covering under 30%. Sequenced material: CD4+ T cells from PBMCs cultured without peptide, taken before COVID-19 vaccination. The receptor set was obtained from a human donor who had a prior SARS-CoV-2 infection.

This clone was seen only once. The chain links TRBV7-9 to TRBJ2-7; no reliable D call. Germline-derived CDR1 and CDR2 are SEHNR and FQNEAQ (reference sequence). This CDR3 has 15 amino acids. The V end lost 5 bases, the J end lost 3 bases, and 17 bases lay between the germline ends. CDR3 bases: TGTGCCAGCAGCCCGGGTGCGAAGGTGCTCTACGAGCAGTACTTC. This sequence encodes CASSPGAKVLYEQYF.

J is TRBJ2-1 and V is TRBV7-2, with 11 bases matching TRBD2. The CDR3 covers 15 residues. CDR1 is SGHTA, CDR2 FQGNSA, per germline. With V trimmed by 3 bases and J by 6 bases, 4 bases remained unmatched. The CDR3 here is CASSFSTSGSNEQFF. The DNA for the CDR3 is TGTGCCAGCAGCTTTAGCACTAGCGGGAGCAATGAGCAGTTCTTC.

The rearrangement uses TRBV9 and TRBJ2-1, with D tentatively TRBD1 (5 bases). The CDR3 is 15 amino acids. CDR1 and CDR2 (germline): SGDLS, YYNGEE. Trimming stripped 0 bases from V and 4 bases from J, with 11 bases between. The CDR3 nucleotides read TGTGCCAGCAGCGTAGGTTTGGGGCGTTACAATGAGCAGTTCTTC. It specifies CASSVGLGRYNEQFF.

The chain uses TRBV2 and TRBJ2-5, with a weak D call TRBD2 (6 bases). Trimming left V 4 bases short and J 10 bases short, with 16 bases between. This CDR3 contains 13 residues. Germline CDR1 is SNHLY and CDR2 is FYNNEI. The CDR3 loop reads CASSVIRDWDQYF. The CDR3 coding sequence is TGTGCCAGCAGTGTTATACGGGACTGGGACCAGTACTTC.

J is TRBJ1-1 and V is TRBV4-3; D gene uncertain. V shed 4 bases and J shed 8 bases, with 20 bases lying between them. Germline-derived CDR1 and CDR2 are LGHNA and YSLEER. This CDR3 has 15 residues. The CDR3 DNA sequence: TGCGCCAGCAGCCCCATCGTAGGTTCGGTGGAGGAAGCTTTCTTT. Residues: CASSPIVGSVEEAFF.

The chain's CDR3 is CASSFDRATLPTQYF. The CDR3 bases are TGTGCCAGCAGTTTTGACCGGGCAACCCTGCCGACCCAGTACTTC. This chain connects TRBV6-5 to TRBJ2-5; unclear D gene. This CDR3 is 15 amino acids long. Trimming removed 4 bases at V and 7 bases at J, with 19 bases between. Germline V gives CDR1 MNHEY, CDR2 SVGAGI.

The genes are TRBV7-9 and TRBJ1-6; the D gene is possibly TRBD1 (6 bases). CDR1 SEHNR and CDR2 FQNEAQ come from the germline V gene (reference sequence). The CDR3 sequence is 13 residues long. Trimming shortened V by 2 bases and J by 10 bases, and 9 bases separated the two germline ends. The CDR3 is CASSLQGNSPLHF. The CDR3 region has the DNA TGTGCCAGCAGCTTACAGGGGAACTCACCCCTCCACTTT.

The rearrangement links TRBV7-2 to TRBJ2-2, with D uncertain. This CDR3 comprises 15 residues. Trimming cost V 3 bases and J 0 bases, with 8 bases left between them. The germline CDR1 and CDR2 sequences are SGHTA and FQGNSA. Here the CDR3 reads CASSFSPANTGELFF. The CDR3 DNA sequence: TGTGCCAGCAGCTTTTCCCCAGCGAACACCGGGGAGCTGTTTTTT.

The table lists this clone with a few counts. The chain uses TRBV11-2 and TRBJ1-1; D remains ambiguous. Germline V gene sequence: CDR1 SGHAT, CDR2 FQNNGV. The CDR3 extends over 13 amino acids. Trimming shortened V by 2 bases and J by 4 bases, and 8 bases separated the two germline ends. In DNA form, the CDR3 reads TGTGCCAGCAGCTTAAGAGGTGGCACTGAAGCTTTCTTT. Its protein is CASSLRGGTEAFF.

This clone was detected only once. A read error may account for a junction end that differs from germline. The rearrangement links TRBV6-1 to TRBJ1-5; D remains ambiguous. Germline CDR1 MNHNS, CDR2 SASEGT. The CDR3 totals 18 residues. This CDR3 reads CASREDRGSKRSNQPQHF. CDR3 coding DNA: TGTGCCAGCAGAGAAGACCGGGGATCAAAGCGTAGCAATCAGCCCCAGCATTTT.

This clone was recorded only once. J is TRBJ1-3 and V is TRBV19; no definite D call. Germline values: CDR1 LNHDA, CDR2 SQIVND (reference sequence). There are 11 residues in the CDR3. V gave up 7 bases and J gave up 4 bases, with 5 bases separating them. CDR3 in DNA: TGTGCCAGTAAGTACGGAAACACCATATATTTT. Translated: CASKYGNTIYF. Complete variable domain (other parts from reference TRBV19 and TRBJ1-3): DGGITQSPKYLFRKEGQNVTLSCEQNLNHDAMYWYRQDPGQGLRLIYYSQIVNDFQKGDIAEGYSVSREKKESFPLTVTSAQKNPTAFYLCASKYGNTIYFGEGSWLTVV.

The V and J genes are TRBV10-2 and TRBJ2-3; weak D call: TRBD2 (5 bases). CDR1 WSHSY and CDR2 SAAADI come from the germline V gene. The V end lost 6 bases, the J end lost 2 bases, and 12 bases lay between the germline ends. The CDR3 sequence is 14 residues long. In nucleotides, the CDR3 is TGCGCCAGCAGAGGACTGCCCTTCACAGATACGCAGTATTTT. Its protein product is CASRGLPFTDTQYF.

This clone was seen just once. The chain uses TRBV7-2 and TRBJ1-3; no definite D call. Germline V gene data show CDR1 as SGHTA and CDR2 as FQGNSA. Trimming pared 5 bases from V and 0 bases from J, leaving 8 bases between. The CDR3 contains 14 residues. Here the CDR3 reads CASSEQISGNTIYF. Written as DNA, the CDR3 is TGTGCCAGCAGCGAACAGATCTCTGGAAACACCATATATTTT.

Only a few counts were recorded for this clone. The CDR3 region is CASSDRGLYGYTF. The CDR3 DNA follows: TGTGCCAGTAGTGACAGGGGGCTCTATGGCTACACCTTC. The chain has TRBV19 and TRBJ1-2, with 10 bases aligning to TRBD1. The junction had 1 base not matched to a gene; V was cut back by 5 bases and J by 4 bases. Germline V gene data show CDR1 as LNHDA and CDR2 as SQIVND (reference sequence). This CDR3 has 13 residues.

The CDR3 DNA follows: TGTGCCAGCTCACCACTGCTAGGGGGCCACGAGCAGTACTTC. This gives the protein CASSPLLGGHEQYF. The chain employs TRBV18 and TRBJ2-7; 7 bases map to TRBD1. This CDR3 has 14 residues. V lost 1 base to trimming and J lost 5 bases; unmatched junction nucleotides: 5. Per the germline V gene, CDR1 is KGHSH and CDR2 is LQKENI. Full variable domain (missing parts from reference TRBV18 and TRBJ2-7): NAGVMQNPRHLVRRRGQEARLRCSPMKGHSHVYWYRQLPEEGLKFMVYLQKENIIDESGMPKERFSAEFPKEGPSILRIQQVVRGDSAAYFCASSPLLGGHEQYFGPGTRLTVT.

The chain joins TRBV6-1 to TRBJ1-2; TRBD1 matches at 7 bases. The CDR3 has 15 residues. V was clipped by 3 bases and J by 2 bases; unmatched bases: 6. The germline CDR1 and CDR2 sequences are MNHNS and SASEGT. This chain's CDR3 is CASSDAGTENYGYTF. CDR3 sequence (DNA): TGTGCCAGCAGTGACGCCGGGACAGAGAACTATGGCTACACCTTC.

In DNA, the CDR3 is TGTGCCAGCTCACCACTGGGTATAGGGGACTATGGCTACACCTTC. Its translation: CASSPLGIGDYGYTF. This sequence joins TRBV18 and TRBJ1-2, with a tentative D call TRBD1 (5 bases). The CDR3 covers 15 residues. Trimming removed 1 base from V and 3 bases from J, with 12 bases in between. Per germline, CDR1 KGHSH and CDR2 LQKENI.

The rearrangement joins TRBV4-3 to TRBJ1-2; TRBD1 matches at 7 bases. V lost 1 base, J lost 4 bases, and 12 bases stayed unmatched. CDR3 length: 17 residues. CDR1 is LGHNA, CDR2 YSLEER, per germline. CDR3 residues: CASSQALGTEDVYGYTF. The CDR3 DNA reads TGCGCCAGCAGCCAAGCCTTGGGGACAGAGGACGTCTATGGCTACACCTTC.

This clone was seen only a few times. The chain has TRBV4-2 and TRBJ1-6; D gene unclear. CDR3 length: 15 amino acids. The germline V gene has CDR1 LGHNA and CDR2 YNFKEQ. Trimming stripped 0 bases from V and 9 bases from J, with 12 bases between. The CDR3 protein is CASSQEGLGSSPLHF. The CDR3 bases are TGTGCCAGCAGCCAAGAGGGTCTAGGTAGTTCACCCCTCCACTTT.

V gene TRBV5-4 combines with J gene TRBJ2-2, with 7 bases matching TRBD1. V shed 4 bases and J 8 bases; nucleotides not matched to a gene: 5. The CDR3 is 13 residues long. The germline V gene has CDR1 SGHNT and CDR2 YYREEE (reference sequence). CDR3 nucleotide sequence: TGTGCCAGCAGCATGACAGGGACAGGGGAGCTGTTTTTT. It yields the protein CASSMTGTGELFF.